These T cell receptor beta chains were read from a single sample in a study of shared clonotypes between healthy human individuals. The protocol was immunoSEQ multiplex PCR, while the TCRdb copy is restricted to in-frame clones and leaves out a portion. This sample yields 2 million to 3 million clones, of which roughly 92% are seen a single time; roughly 0.14% belongs to the top ten. The sample consisted of naive CD4+ T cells sorted from blood. The receptors stem from a man between 18 and 29 years old in good health. CDR3s include the opening cysteine and the closing phenylalanine or tryptophan. The D gene is left open where the match is weak. Expanded clones get a size class; other rows say once, few or many, or leave the size out.

D gene,V gene,clone size,J gene,CDR3 protein,CDR3 DNA
-,TRBV28,-,TRBJ1-5,CASSFLAPPGPGHF,TGTGCCAGCAGTTTCCTGGCGCCCCCAGGGCCCGGGCATTTT
-,TRBV7-9,-,TRBJ1-2,CALTANYGYTF,TGTGCCCTCACAGCTAACTATGGCTACACCTTC
-,TRBV7-9,-,TRBJ1-2,CASSLVGASNYGYTF,TGTGCCAGCAGCTTAGTAGGGGCCTCTAACTATGGCTACACCTTC
-,TRBV29-1,-,TRBJ1-1,CSVERRDEAFF,TGCAGCGTTGAGCGTCGGGATGAAGCTTTCTTT
TRBD1,TRBV6-5,once,TRBJ2-7,CASSYAGTGAYEQYF,TGTGCCAGCAGCTATGCCGGGACAGGGGCCTACGAGCAGTACTTC
-,TRBV6-1,-,TRBJ2-7,CAGGGTGVPQYF,TGTGCCGGAGGGGGAACAGGGGTTCCGCAGTACTTC
TRBD1,TRBV5-4,-,TRBJ1-2,CASSLDRGTGYTF,TGTGCCAGCAGCTTGGACAGGGGAACTGGCTACACCTTC
-,TRBV5-1,-,TRBJ2-6,CASSASGEAGANVLTF,TGCGCCAGCAGCGCCTCGGGGGAGGCTGGGGCCAACGTCCTGACTTTC
TRBD1,TRBV7-9,-,TRBJ1-4,CASSSGQGDNEKLFF,TGTGCCAGCAGCTCAGGACAGGGTGACAATGAAAAACTGTTTTTT
TRBD1,TRBV10-3,-,TRBJ2-7,CAISESTGAPYEQYF,TGTGCCATCAGTGAGTCTACAGGGGCCCCCTACGAGCAGTACTTC
-,TRBV6-5,-,TRBJ2-6,CASSYLLTDGANVLTF,TGTGCCAGCAGTTACCTCCTGACGGATGGGGCCAACGTCCTGACTTTC
TRBD2,TRBV9,-,TRBJ2-1,CASSATPSGSSYNEQFF,TGTGCCAGCAGCGCCACCCCTAGCGGGAGTTCCTACAATGAGCAGTTCTTC
TRBD1,TRBV5-1,-,TRBJ1-5,CASSATGGVNQPQHF,TGCGCCAGCAGCGCGACAGGGGGAGTCAATCAGCCCCAGCATTTT
-,TRBV6-1,-,TRBJ1-5,CASSLLDRGNQPQHF,TGTGCCAGCAGTCTCCTGGACAGAGGCAATCAGCCCCAGCATTTT
TRBD1,TRBV6-5,-,TRBJ2-2,CASSLGQGNGELFF,TGTGCCAGCAGTCTGGGACAGGGTAACGGGGAGCTGTTTTTT
TRBD1,TRBV6-5,-,TRBJ1-2,CAIRQGASPNYGYTF,TGTGCCATCCGACAGGGCGCCAGTCCTAACTATGGCTACACCTTC
-,TRBV19,-,TRBJ2-2,CASSIRTQQELFF,TGTGCCAGTAGTATTAGGACTCAGCAGGAGCTGTTTTTT
-,TRBV9,-,TRBJ2-2,CASSVRGTGELFF,TGTGCCAGCAGCGTTAGGGGCACCGGGGAGCTGTTTTTT
TRBD2,TRBV6-4,-,TRBJ2-2,CASSEEDRRGALNTGELFF,TGTGCCAGCAGTGAAGAGGATCGGCGGGGGGCATTGAACACCGGGGAGCTGTTTTTT
TRBD1,TRBV5-1,-,TRBJ2-6,CASSLDRAGANVLTF,TGCGCCAGCAGCCTAGACAGGGCTGGGGCCAACGTCCTGACTTTC
-,TRBV11-3,-,TRBJ2-3,CASSSGHPSTDTQYF,TGTGCCAGCAGCTCCGGACACCCTAGCACAGATACGCAGTATTTT
-,TRBV28,-,TRBJ1-1,CASSSPGGQTEAFF,TGTGCCAGCAGTTCCCCCGGGGGGCAGACTGAAGCTTTCTTT
-,TRBV5-1,-,TRBJ1-1,CASSLDRVGNTEAFF,TGCGCCAGCAGCTTGGACAGGGTAGGGAACACTGAAGCTTTCTTT
-,TRBV4-3,-,TRBJ2-2,CASSQVRGGTGELFF,TGCGCCAGCAGCCAAGTTCGGGGAGGCACCGGGGAGCTGTTTTTT
TRBD1,TRBV27,-,TRBJ1-2,CASSPTGGDYGYTF,TGTGCCAGCAGTCCGACAGGGGGCGACTATGGCTACACCTTC
-,TRBV27,-,TRBJ1-5,CASSLKPTGIYSNQPQHF,TGTGCCAGCAGTTTAAAGCCAACAGGCATCTATAGCAATCAGCCCCAGCATTTT
TRBD1,TRBV7-2,-,TRBJ2-5,CASSLDRAQETQYF,TGTGCCAGCAGCCTGGACAGGGCCCAAGAGACCCAGTACTTC
TRBD1,TRBV7-9,once,TRBJ2-7,CASSLQGGGQYF,TGTGCCAGCAGTCTACAGGGGGGCGGGCAGTACTTC
-,TRBV6-1,-,TRBJ2-1,CAVGRTSSYNEQFF,TGTGCCGTAGGACGGACGAGCTCCTACAATGAGCAGTTCTTC
TRBD1,TRBV5-1,-,TRBJ2-7,CASRGLTGASEQYF,TGCGCCAGCAGAGGTTTGACAGGGGCTTCCGAGCAGTACTTC
TRBD1,TRBV30,-,TRBJ1-4,CAWGGQLSGKLFF,TGTGCCTGGGGGGGACAGCTTTCGGGGAAACTGTTTTTT
TRBD2,TRBV6-1,few,TRBJ2-2,CAIGVGRIDTGELFF,TGTGCCATAGGTGTCGGGAGGATCGACACCGGGGAGCTGTTTTTT
TRBD1,TRBV7-7,-,TRBJ2-1,CASSALGQGFPEQFF,TGTGCTAGCAGCGCCCTGGGACAGGGTTTTCCAGAGCAGTTCTTC
TRBD1,TRBV19,-,TRBJ2-5,CASSIGTVGQETQYF,TGTGCCAGTAGTATTGGGACAGTTGGGCAAGAGACCCAGTACTTC
TRBD1,TRBV5-5,-,TRBJ2-4,CASSPVTGTKNIQYF,TGTGCCAGCAGCCCCGTGACAGGGACCAAAAACATTCAGTACTTC
-,TRBV7-2,-,TRBJ2-5,CASSLAGFETQYF,TGTGCCAGCAGCTTAGCAGGGTTCGAGACCCAGTACTTC
-,TRBV10-2,-,TRBJ1-1,CASSEGRQLAFF,TGCGCCAGCAGTGAGGGGCGGCAGCTTGCTTTCTTT
-,TRBV28,-,TRBJ1-5,CASSSSVGGYSNQPQHF,-
-,TRBV18,once,TRBJ1-2,CASSPDRTAGYTF,TGTGCCAGCTCACCCGACAGGACAGCGGGCTACACCTTC
-,TRBV2,-,TRBJ1-1,CASSRGNAEAFF,TGTGCCAGCAGTCGGGGGAACGCTGAAGCTTTCTTT
TRBD1,TRBV5-4,-,TRBJ2-1,CASSSPGQGFNEQFF,TGTGCCAGCAGCTCGCCGGGACAGGGTTTCAATGAGCAGTTCTTC
-,TRBV11-2,-,TRBJ2-4,CASSAGFGNIQYF,TGTGCCAGCAGCGCAGGGTTTGGGAACATTCAGTACTTC
-,TRBV2,-,TRBJ1-1,CASSEARRRGTEAFF,TGTGCCAGCAGTGAGGCCCGCCGCAGGGGAACTGAAGCTTTCTTT
-,TRBV27,-,TRBJ1-2,CASSPPKARTENYGYTF,TGTGCCAGCAGTCCCCCAAAGGCGAGGACAGAGAACTATGGCTACACCTTC
TRBD2,TRBV5-4,-,TRBJ2-3,CASSRPGLAGGKPSTDTQYF,TGTGCCAGCAGCCGGCCGGGACTAGCGGGAGGGAAACCTAGCACAGATACGCAGTATTTT